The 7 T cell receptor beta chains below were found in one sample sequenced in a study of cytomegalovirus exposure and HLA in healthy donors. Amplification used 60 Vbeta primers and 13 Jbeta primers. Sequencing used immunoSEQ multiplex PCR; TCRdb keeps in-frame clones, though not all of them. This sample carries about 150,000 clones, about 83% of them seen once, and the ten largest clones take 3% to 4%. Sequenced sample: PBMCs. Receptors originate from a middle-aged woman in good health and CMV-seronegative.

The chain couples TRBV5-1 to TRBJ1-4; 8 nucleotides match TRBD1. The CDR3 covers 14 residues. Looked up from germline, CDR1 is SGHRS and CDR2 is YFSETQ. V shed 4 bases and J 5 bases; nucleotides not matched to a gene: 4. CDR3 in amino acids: CASSTGQENEKLFF. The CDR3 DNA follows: TGCGCCAGCAGCACGGGACAGGAAAATGAAAAACTGTTTTTT.

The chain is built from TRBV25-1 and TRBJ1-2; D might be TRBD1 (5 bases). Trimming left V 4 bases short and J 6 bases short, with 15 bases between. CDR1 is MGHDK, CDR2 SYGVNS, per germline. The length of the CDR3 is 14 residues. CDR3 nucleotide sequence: TGTGCCAGCAGTGGAGTCGGAATAGGGGATGGCTACACCTTC. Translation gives CASSGVGIGDGYTF.

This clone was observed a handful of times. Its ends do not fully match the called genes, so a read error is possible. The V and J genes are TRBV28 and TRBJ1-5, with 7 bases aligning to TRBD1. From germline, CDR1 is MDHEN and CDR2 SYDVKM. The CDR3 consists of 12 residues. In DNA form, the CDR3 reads TGTGCCAGCAGACCTACTACGAGGGACAGTTTTTTT. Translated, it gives CASRPTTRDSFF.

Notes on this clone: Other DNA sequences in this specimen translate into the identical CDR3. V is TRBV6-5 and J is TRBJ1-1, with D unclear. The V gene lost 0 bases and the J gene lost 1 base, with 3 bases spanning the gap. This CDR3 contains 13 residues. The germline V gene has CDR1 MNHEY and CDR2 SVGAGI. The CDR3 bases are TGTGCCAGCAGTTACTCCCGGAACACTGAAGCTTTCTTT. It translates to CASSYSRNTEAFF.

Written as DNA, the CDR3 is TGTGCCAGCAGTTACCGAGGGACTAGCGGCCGCAATGAGCAGTTCTTC. Amino acids: CASSYRGTSGRNEQFF. The rearrangement joins TRBV6-5 to TRBJ2-1; TRBD2 agrees at 11 bases. This CDR3 spans 16 amino acids. Germline V gene data show CDR1 as MNHEY and CDR2 as SVGAGI. J was trimmed by 6 bases and V by 2 bases; bases with no gene match: 6.

CDR3 in DNA: TGCGCCAGCAGCTTTGCCGGGACTAGCGAGTTAACCAAAAACATTCAGTACTTC. This translates into CASSFAGTSELTKNIQYF. The chain links TRBV5-1 to TRBJ2-4, with 10 positions matching TRBD2. CDR3 length: 18 amino acids. The J segment lost 2 bases and the V segment lost 2 bases, leaving 10 bases of the junction unmatched. CDR1 is SGHRS, CDR2 YFSETQ, per germline.

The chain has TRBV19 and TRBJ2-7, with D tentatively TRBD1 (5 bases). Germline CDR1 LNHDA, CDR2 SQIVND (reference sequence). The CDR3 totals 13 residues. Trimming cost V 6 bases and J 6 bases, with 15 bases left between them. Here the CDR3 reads CASRDNTQGEQYF. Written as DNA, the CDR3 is TGTGCCAGTAGGGACAACACTCAAGGCGAGCAGTACTTC.